One sample yielded the 18 T cell receptor beta chains listed below, sequenced in a study of cytomegalovirus exposure and HLA in healthy donors (dated by TCRdb to about 2017). The library was obtained by the immunoSEQ multiplex PCR assay. For the multiplex PCR, a mixture combining 60 forward primers for TCR Vbeta segments and 13 reverse primers for TCR Jbeta segments was used. In its TCRdb copy, this immuneACCESS table keeps in-frame sequences only and misses some clones. Where compared with another copy, unresolved V genes explain less than half of these, and the others have no known cause. Across this sample there are about 94,000 clones, with around 66% seen only once. The ten largest clonotypes hold 3% to 4% of the sample. The specimen was PBMCs. These receptor sequences come from a man aged 25 to 40 in good health and CMV-seronegative.

This clone was observed a handful of times. The gene calls are TRBV6-1 and TRBJ1-2; D may be TRBD1 (6 bases). Trimming pared 7 bases from V and 8 bases from J, leaving 20 bases between. This CDR3 comprises 14 residues. CDR1 and CDR2 (germline): MNHNS, SASEGT. CDR3 residues: CASTPMAGAGGYTF. For the CDR3, the DNA is TGTGCCAGCACCCCAATGGCGGGGGCTGGAGGCTACACCTTC.

CDR3: CASSPLVGVSNEQFF. CDR3 bases: TGCGCCAGCAGCCCCCTCGTGGGAGTTTCGAATGAGCAGTTCTTC. The V gene is TRBV5-1, the J gene TRBJ2-1; TRBD2 might be the D (5 bases). V was clipped by 4 bases and J by 7 bases, with 18 bases between them. This CDR3 comprises 15 residues. CDR1 is SGHRS and CDR2 is YFSETQ in the germline V gene. The variable domain in full, with the rest retrieved from reference TRBV5-1 and TRBJ2-1, is KAGVTQTPRYLIKTRGQQVTLSCSPISGHRSVSWYQQTPGQGLQFLFEYFSETQRNKGNFPGRFSGRQFSNSRSEMNVSTLELGDSALYLCASSPLVGVSNEQFFGPGTRLTVL.

The sample holds a few counts of this clone. The chain has TRBV27 and TRBJ1-2, with TRBD1 matching 11 bases. The CDR3 loop spans 18 amino acids. With 6 bases clipped from V and 8 bases from J, the junction kept 20 bases outside the gene matches. The V gene's germline CDR1 is MNHEY and CDR2 SMNVEV (reference sequence). CDR3 in DNA: TGTGCCAGCAGACCGTTGGGACAGGGGGGAAGGGTTGCTGAGGGCTACACCTTC. It yields the protein CASRPLGQGGRVAEGYTF.

This clone was detected a few times. V and J are TRBV7-8 and TRBJ1-5; the D is unclear. Germline CDR1 reads SGHVS; CDR2 reads FQNEAQ. The CDR3 length is 13 residues. V gave up 1 base and J gave up 6 bases, with 7 bases separating them. The CDR3 sequence is CASSLGGGQPQHF. In DNA, the CDR3 is TGTGCCAGCAGCTTAGGAGGAGGTCAGCCCCAGCATTTT.

The rearrangement links TRBV28 to TRBJ2-1, with D possibly being TRBD1 (6 bases). With 8 bases removed from V and 1 base from J, the gap between germline ends came to 12 bases. Germline V gene sequence: CDR1 MDHEN, CDR2 SYDVKM. The CDR3 extends over 14 amino acids. CDR3 nucleotide sequence: TGTGCCAGCGGGACACACTCTTCCTACAATGAGCAGTTCTTC. It specifies CASGTHSSYNEQFF.

For the CDR3, the DNA is TGTGCCAGCAGTACTAGCGTCCGGCAAGAGACCCAGTACTTC. As protein: CASSTSVRQETQYF. This chain links TRBV2 with TRBJ2-5, with 7 bases lining up with TRBD2. J lost 2 bases, V lost 5 bases, and 5 bases had no gene match. Germline assignment: CDR1 SNHLY and CDR2 FYNNEI. CDR3 length: 14 amino acids.

The chain uses TRBV30 and TRBJ2-3; 10 bases agree with TRBD2. With 2 bases clipped from V and 1 base from J, the junction kept 6 bases outside the gene matches. CDR1 GTSNPN and CDR2 SVGIG come from the germline V gene (reference sequence). This CDR3 has 16 residues. The CDR3 coding sequence is TGTGCCTGGAGTTACCCCGGACTAGCGGGCACAGATACGCAGTATTTT. Encoded protein: CAWSYPGLAGTDTQYF.

The genes are TRBV2 and TRBJ2-2; 7 bases align to TRBD2. The germline gives CDR1 SNHLY, CDR2 FYNNEI. Trimming at V came to 4 bases and at J to 3 bases, leaving 2 bases not matched to a gene. This CDR3 region has 14 residues. The CDR3 DNA reads as TGTGCCAGCAGTGTTCTAGCGGACACCGGGGAGCTGTTTTTT. It codes for CASSVLADTGELFF.

The chain joins TRBV15 to TRBJ2-1, with 10 bases fitting TRBD2. Germline CDR1 and CDR2: LNHNV and YYDKDF (reference sequence). Trimming took 7 bases from V and 4 from J; bases not matched to a gene: 7. The CDR3 contains 15 residues. The DNA for the CDR3 is TGTGCCACCAAAGAAGCGGGGGGGCCGTACAATGAGCAGTTCTTC. Translated: CATKEAGGPYNEQFF.

V is TRBV5-1 and J is TRBJ1-3; TRBD1 is a possible D gene (6 bases). V was clipped by 4 bases and J by 0 bases, with 14 bases between them. The CDR3 sequence is 16 residues long. Germline lookup yields CDR1 SGHRS and CDR2 YFSETQ. The CDR3 spells CASSVNTGSSGNTIYF. CDR3 nucleotides: TGCGCCAGCAGCGTAAACACAGGGTCCTCTGGAAACACCATATATTTT.

The chain carries TRBV19 and TRBJ2-5; D might be TRBD1 (7 bases). Trimming pared 5 bases from V and 5 bases from J, leaving 15 bases between. Germline-derived CDR1 and CDR2 are LNHDA and SQIVND (reference sequence). The length of the CDR3 is 14 residues. This chain's CDR3 is CASSQKQGRETQYF. The CDR3 DNA sequence: TGTGCCAGTAGTCAAAAACAGGGGAGGGAGACCCAGTACTTC. The full variable domain, in which reference TRBV19 and TRBJ2-5 provide the parts outside the CDR3, is DGGITQSPKYLFRKEGQNVTLSCEQNLNHDAMYWYRQDPGQGLRLIYYSQIVNDFQKGDIAEGYSVSREKKESFPLTVTSAQKNPTAFYLCASSQKQGRETQYFGPGTRLLVL.

This sequence joins TRBV5-1 and TRBJ2-3; D is uncertain. Germline-derived CDR1 and CDR2 are SGHRS and YFSETQ. With 4 bases removed from V and 5 bases from J, the gap between germline ends came to 8 bases. The CDR3 is 12 residues long. The CDR3 spells CASSPSRDTQYF. The CDR3 DNA follows: TGCGCCAGCAGCCCCTCCCGAGATACGCAGTATTTT.

The chain combines TRBV11-2 with TRBJ2-3, with a tentative D call TRBD2 (6 bases). The CDR3 runs to 14 residues. V gave up 3 bases and J gave up 6 bases, with 13 bases separating them. The germline V gene has CDR1 SGHAT and CDR2 FQNNGV. CDR3 region: CASSFRLVADTQYF. CDR3 nucleotides: TGTGCCAGCAGCTTTAGACTAGTAGCGGATACGCAGTATTTT.

The chain has TRBV5-7 and TRBJ2-3, with TRBD2 matching over 15 bases. TRBV5-7 is given ORF status, its function remaining uncertain. This CDR3 is 19 amino acids long. Trimming at V came to 4 bases and at J to 0 bases, leaving 9 bases not matched to a gene. This CDR3 is CASSRTSGRVSPSTDTQYF. Written as DNA, the CDR3 is TGTGCCAGCAGCCGGACTAGCGGGAGGGTGTCCCCTAGCACAGATACGCAGTATTTT.

With respect to this clone: The same CDR3 is also encoded by other DNA sequences in this sample. The chain recombines TRBV5-1 with TRBJ2-5; 11 bases match TRBD2. The CDR3 spans 16 residues. Germline loops: CDR1 SGHRS, CDR2 YFSETQ. V was pared by 4 bases and J by 5 bases, with 10 bases of the junction left unmatched. The CDR3 reads CASSGISGGAWETQYF. CDR3 sequence (DNA): TGCGCCAGCAGCGGGATTAGCGGGGGGGCGTGGGAGACCCAGTACTTC.

The chain has TRBV4-2 and TRBJ2-7; tentatively, D is TRBD2 (7 bases). V shed 0 bases and J shed 0 bases, with 12 bases lying between them. The CDR3 consists of 16 residues. In germline, CDR1 is LGHNA, CDR2 YNFKEQ. The CDR3 nucleotides read TGTGCCAGCAGCCAAGAACGGGGGGCTCCCTCCTACGAGCAGTACTTC. It yields the protein CASSQERGAPSYEQYF.

The count of this clone is one. The rearrangement joins TRBV11-3 to TRBJ2-2, with D tentatively TRBD2 (6 bases). CDR1 is SGHNT and CDR2 is YENEEA in the germline V gene. Trimming shortened V by 0 bases and J by 1 base, and 15 bases separated the two germline ends. The CDR3 length is 18 residues. Here the CDR3 reads CASSLDLLGRENTGELFF. As DNA, the CDR3 is TGTGCCAGCAGCTTAGATCTGCTAGGGCGGGAGAACACCGGGGAGCTGTTTTTT.

The V and J genes are TRBV6-5 and TRBJ1-2; 11 nucleotides match TRBD1. Germline CDR1 reads MNHEY; CDR2 reads SVGAGI. The trim removed 5 bases at V and 7 bases at J, leaving 3 bases unmatched. This CDR3 has 13 amino acids. CDR3 region: CASSAGQGVGYTF. The CDR3 DNA reads as TGTGCCAGCAGTGCGGGACAGGGGGTTGGCTACACCTTC.